Each of the 10 T cell receptor beta chains below was sequenced from the same sample in a study of T cells in Graves' hyperthyroidism and ophthalmopathy. RNA transcripts served as the template for amplifying TCR beta CDR3 regions. The TCR CDR3 was amplified in a first-round RT-PCR using the HTBI primer set. Each CDR3 protein is one row after TCRdb ran MiXCR on the multiplex PCR reads. The table lists about 400,000 distinct CDR3 sequences, approximately 15% of them singletons. What was sequenced was blood. Every receptor here comes from a woman aged 18-29 years with Graves' hyperthyroidism.

This clonotype was counted at least ten times. V usage is TRBV3-1 and J usage is TRBJ1-1; tentatively, D is TRBD1 (6 bases). This CDR3 contains 14 residues. Germline V gene sequence: CDR1 LGHDT, CDR2 YNNKEL (reference sequence). Trimming shortened V by 4 bases and J by 2 bases, and 11 bases separated the two germline ends. The CDR3 sequence is CASSPSGENTEAFF. In DNA form, the CDR3 reads TGTGCCAGCAGCCCATCAGGGGAAAACACTGAAGCTTTCTTT.

This clonotype was observed at least ten times. The chain joins TRBV2 to TRBJ1-6, with D possibly TRBD1 on 6 matching bases. The V end lost 6 bases, the J end lost 8 bases, and 8 bases lay between the germline ends. The V gene's germline CDR1 is SNHLY and CDR2 FYNNEI. The CDR3 runs 12 residues. CDR3 nucleotide sequence: TGTGCCAGCAGACGACAGGATTCACCCCTCCACTTT. It is translated as CASRRQDSPLHF.

The chain carries TRBV12-3 or TRBV12-4 and TRBJ2-3; TRBD2 is a possible D gene (6 bases). V was clipped by 6 bases and J by 13 bases, with 17 bases between them. The CDR3 has 12 amino acids. The CDR3 nucleotides are TGTGCCAGCAGCCACTCCGGGACTTTGGAGTATTTT. This encodes CASSHSGTLEYF.

This clonotype was seen only a few times. The chain links TRBV15 to TRBJ1-5; 7 positions match TRBD1. The CDR3 spans 16 residues. The V segment lost 3 bases and the J segment 4 bases; nucleotides outside the gene matches: 9. Germline V gene data show CDR1 as LNHNV and CDR2 as YYDKDF (reference sequence). The CDR3 is CATSRTGRGENQPQHF. Here the CDR3 DNA reads TGTGCCACCAGCAGGACTGGCAGGGGGGAGAATCAGCCCCAGCATTTT.

The chain combines TRBV19 with TRBJ2-1; D remains ambiguous. Germline V gene data show CDR1 as LNHDA and CDR2 as SQIVND (reference sequence). V dropped 3 bases and J dropped 5 bases, with 8 bases sitting between them. The CDR3 is 13 amino acids. CDR3 nucleotides: TGTGCCAGTAGTATCCAGCGAAACAATGAGCAGTTCTTC. It translates to CASSIQRNNEQFF.

This clonotype came up many times. The chain uses TRBV7-2 and TRBJ2-7, with 9 bases aligning to TRBD1. This CDR3 contains 17 residues. The J segment lost 2 bases and the V segment lost 1 base, leaving 9 bases of the junction unmatched. The V gene's germline CDR1 is SGHTA and CDR2 FQGNSA. The CDR3 is CASSLGVGTGRAYEQYF. In DNA form, the CDR3 reads TGTGCCAGCAGCTTAGGGGTCGGGACAGGGCGAGCCTACGAGCAGTACTTC. Together with reference TRBV7-2 and TRBJ2-7, the CDR3 gives the full variable domain: GAGVSQSPSNKVTEKGKDVELRCDPISGHTALYWYRQSLGQGLEFLIYFQGNSAPDKSGLPSDRFSAERTGGSVSTLTIQRTQQEDSAVYLCASSLGVGTGRAYEQYFGPGTRLTVT.

This clonotype was recorded at least ten times. The chain combines TRBV3-1 with TRBJ2-3, with D unclear. The germline V and J ends were trimmed by 3 bases and 1 base, with 17 bases remaining between them. Germline loops: CDR1 LGHDT, CDR2 YNNKEL (reference sequence). The CDR3 has 17 residues. The CDR3 sequence is CASSHYTSGLRTDTQYF. The CDR3 DNA reads TGTGCCAGCAGCCATTACACCTCGGGCCTCCGCACAGATACGCAGTATTTT.

Ten or more counts support this clonotype. The V gene is TRBV6-1, the J gene TRBJ2-2; no clear D. Germline CDR1 is MNHNS and CDR2 is SASEGT. Trimming shortened V by 5 bases and J by 2 bases, and 9 bases separated the two germline ends. The CDR3 has 14 amino acids. Written as DNA, the CDR3 is TGTGCCAGCAGTTACCAGACAAACACCGGGGAGCTGTTTTTT. It codes for CASSYQTNTGELFF.

V gene TRBV9 combines with J gene TRBJ2-1; perhaps TRBD2 as D (6 bases). CDR1 SGDLS and CDR2 YYNGEE come from the germline V gene. This CDR3 has 16 amino acids. V lost 3 bases, J lost 3 bases, and 16 bases lay in between. The CDR3 region has the DNA TGTGCCAGCAGCGCCAGCCATCTAGCGTTCTACAATGAGCAGTTCTTC. This gives the protein CASSASHLAFYNEQFF.

The chain's CDR3 is CASSYLLAGHDRYEQYF. The DNA of the CDR3 is TGTGCCAGCAGTTACTTACTAGCGGGCCATGATCGGTACGAGCAGTACTTC. This sequence joins TRBV6-5 and TRBJ2-7, with TRBD2 identical over 9 bases. The CDR3 is made up of 17 amino acids. Trimming at V came to 1 base and at J to 4 bases, leaving 11 bases not matched to a gene. The germline V gene encodes CDR1 MNHEY and CDR2 SVGAGI.